The table lists the clone carrying this T cell receptor beta chain with many counts. Trimming pared 6 bases from V and 6 bases from J, leaving 12 bases between. Germline values: CDR1 MNHEY, CDR2 SMNVEV (reference sequence). The CDR3 is made up of 12 amino acids. This sample is drawn from a study of early T cells in non-severe SARS-CoV-2 infection. One entry per CDR3 protein, called by TCRdb with MiXCR from the 5' RACE reads. The profile shows fewer than 40,000 distinct CDR3 sequences, over 4.5% of them singletons. The sequenced material came from whole blood. This TCR was sampled from an adult who was a healthcare worker with PCR-confirmed SARS-CoV-2 infection or an uninfected control (not recorded which). The chain combines TRBV27 with TRBJ2-7; the D gene is possibly TRBD1 (6 bases). Here the CDR3 DNA reads TGTGCCAGCAGCGGAAGAGGGGGCGAGCAGTACTTC. Its translation: CASSGRGGEQYF.